Below are 19 T cell receptor beta chains sequenced from a single sample in a study of shared clonotypes between healthy human individuals. Profiled with immunoSEQ multiplex PCR; TCRdb holds only in-frame clones, not every one. The sample yields about 700,000 clones, approximately 74% seen once. Sequencing was done on a sample of memory CD4+ T cells sorted from blood. The subset denotes: CD45RA-negative fraction. These receptors were taken from a young woman in good health.

The V call is TRBV6-1, the J call TRBJ2-6, with D perhaps given as TRBD1 or TRBD2 (6 bases each). CDR3 length equals 15 residues. V gave up 6 bases and J gave up 3 bases, with 12 bases separating them. The germline V gene encodes CDR1 MNHNS and CDR2 SASEGT. The CDR3 loop reads CASRSGGGGANVLTF. CDR3 sequence (DNA): TGTGCCAGCAGATCCGGGGGCGGTGGGGCCAACGTCCTGACTTTC.

In its sample, this clone was seen once. The CDR3 DNA reads TGTGCCAGTAGTATACTGGCCGGGACTGGAAACACCATATATTTT. It translates to CASSILAGTGNTIYF. The J gene is TRBJ1-3, the V gene TRBV19, with D unresolved. Germline-derived CDR1 and CDR2 are LNHDA and SQIVND (reference sequence). V was cut by 2 bases and J by 2 bases, with 10 bases left in between. The CDR3 runs 15 residues.

The chain uses TRBV19 and TRBJ2-5; unclear D gene. Germline values: CDR1 LNHDA, CDR2 SQIVND (reference sequence). The CDR3 runs to 14 residues. V was pared by 1 base and J by 1 base, with 7 bases between. The CDR3 here is CASSIVSSQETQYF. In nucleotides, the CDR3 is TGTGCCAGTAGTATAGTGTCCAGCCAAGAGACCCAGTACTTC.

The J gene is TRBJ2-7, the V gene TRBV28, with D perhaps given as TRBD1 or TRBD2 (5 bases each). V lost 7 bases and J 6 bases, leaving 22 bases between the germline ends. The CDR3 covers 15 residues. Germline loops: CDR1 MDHEN, CDR2 SYDVKM. CDR3 amino acids: CASKPNPGPSSEQYF. In DNA form, the CDR3 reads TGTGCCAGCAAACCAAACCCGGGACCCAGCTCCGAGCAGTACTTC.

This clone was seen only a few times. The chain is built from TRBV12-1 and TRBJ1-2; the D call in the table, TRBD1, was not verified against the DNA. TRBV12-1 counts as a pseudogene. The CDR3 loop spans 16 amino acids. CDR3 DNA: TGTGCCAGCAGCGCCACAATAAGGACAGGGTATTGGGGCTACACCTTC. This translates into CASSATIRTGYWGYTF.

The chain carries TRBV7-9 and TRBJ1-5; tentative D call: TRBD1 (6 bases). This CDR3 has 18 residues. With 1 base removed from V and 1 base from J, the gap between germline ends came to 17 bases. Germline CDR1 is SEHNR and CDR2 is FQNEAQ (reference sequence). CDR3: CASSLGPQGPLSNQPQHF. The CDR3 bases are TGTGCCAGCAGCTTAGGCCCACAGGGACCCCTCAGCAATCAGCCCCAGCATTTT.

This clone has just a few counts. The CDR3 nucleotides are TGTGCCAGCAGTTACTCGATACAGGGTGGAGGATACGAGCAGTACTTC. Translated, it gives CASSYSIQGGGYEQYF. V usage is TRBV6-5 and J usage is TRBJ2-7; maybe TRBD1 (6 bases). The germline V gene encodes CDR1 MNHEY and CDR2 SVGAGI. The germline V and J ends were trimmed by 0 bases and 4 bases, with 16 bases remaining between them. CDR3 length equals 16 residues.

The chain carries TRBV6-4 and TRBJ1-2, with D possibly being TRBD1 (5 bases). The CDR3 consists of 14 residues. V dropped 5 bases and J dropped 8 bases, with 18 bases sitting between them. The V gene's germline CDR1 is MRHNA and CDR2 SNTAGT. The CDR3 sequence is CASSSMDTDGGYTF. CDR3 DNA sequence: TGTGCCAGCAGTTCCATGGACACGGACGGGGGCTACACCTTC.

A few counts support this clone. The J gene is TRBJ1-4, the V gene TRBV10-3; D is perhaps TRBD1 (5 bases). The V gene lost 5 bases and the J gene lost 8 bases, with 15 bases spanning the gap. Per the germline V gene, CDR1 is ENHRY and CDR2 is SYGVKD. The CDR3 has 14 amino acids. The CDR3 reads CAISQGEEYEKLFF. The CDR3 DNA reads as TGTGCCATCAGTCAGGGTGAGGAGTACGAAAAACTGTTTTTT.

The J gene is TRBJ1-1, the V gene TRBV7-9; 9 nucleotides agree with TRBD1. Germline V gene sequence: CDR1 SEHNR, CDR2 FQNEAQ (reference sequence). The V segment lost 5 bases and the J segment 2 bases; nucleotides outside the gene matches: 6. The CDR3 is 15 residues long. CDR3 loop: CASSTWDRVNTEAFF. Written as DNA, the CDR3 is TGTGCCAGCAGCACCTGGGACAGGGTAAACACTGAAGCTTTCTTT.

The chain is built from TRBV28 and TRBJ1-5; tentative D call: TRBD1 (5 bases). Trimming took off 10 bases at V and 9 bases at J, with 22 bases between the two ends. Germline V gene sequence: CDR1 MDHEN, CDR2 SYDVKM. The CDR3 covers 14 residues. CDR3 region: CATRGTAYKAPQHF. Here the CDR3 DNA reads TGTGCCACAAGAGGGACGGCTTATAAAGCGCCCCAGCATTTT.

V gene TRBV4-1 combines with J gene TRBJ2-7, with 8 bases aligning to TRBD1. CDR1 MGHRA and CDR2 YSYEKL come from the germline V gene. The CDR3 is 15 residues long. J gave up 3 bases and V 0 bases, and 4 bases lay outside the gene matches. CDR3 bases: TGCGCCAGCAGCCAAGATTGGACAGGGAACTACGAGCAGTACTTC. Its translation is CASSQDWTGNYEQYF.

The V and J genes are TRBV7-8 and TRBJ2-1; the D is unclear. This CDR3 has 15 amino acids. Germline values: CDR1 SGHVS, CDR2 FQNEAQ. Trimming removed 5 bases at V and 5 bases at J, with 16 bases between. This CDR3 is CASSIVPSKDNEQFF. The DNA for the CDR3 is TGTGCCAGCAGCATAGTCCCGAGTAAGGACAATGAGCAGTTCTTC.

CDR3 DNA: TGTGCCAGCACCAGGGATGGCTATGAGCAGTTCTTC. As protein: CASTRDGYEQFF. The chain combines TRBV9 with TRBJ2-1, with D possibly matching TRBD1 (5 bases). The V gene's germline CDR1 is SGDLS and CDR2 YYNGEE. The CDR3 is made up of 12 amino acids. V shed 6 bases and J shed 8 bases, with 12 bases lying between them.

This clone was seen only a few times. The rearrangement uses TRBV27 and TRBJ2-7; D might be TRBD1 (6 bases). Trimming took 6 bases from V and 3 from J, leaving 18 bases between them. This CDR3 has 15 residues. Germline V gene data show CDR1 as MNHEY and CDR2 as SMNVEV (reference sequence). The CDR3 nucleotides are TGTGCCAGCAGCCCCAGGGGCTTGGGAGACTACGAGCAGTACTTC. It encodes CASSPRGLGDYEQYF.

Regarding this clone: Since a far larger clone is one base different, this is likely a read error. This chain uses TRBV6-1 with TRBJ2-7; D gene ambiguous. The germline V and J ends were trimmed by 5 bases and 0 bases, with 5 bases remaining between them. The germline V gene encodes CDR1 MNHNS and CDR2 SASEGT. The CDR3 sequence is 12 residues long. CDR3 in DNA: TGTGCCAGCAGTTGGACCTCCTACGAGCAGTACTTC. Its protein product is CASSWTSYEQYF.

V and J are TRBV6-5 and TRBJ1-2, with D perhaps TRBD1 (5 bases). CDR3 length: 11 residues. From germline, CDR1 is MNHEY and CDR2 SVGAGI. The V end was cut by 9 bases, the J end by 8 bases, with 13 bases between. In DNA form, the CDR3 reads TGTGCCAGTACGAGGGGCCAAGGCTACACCTTC. This gives the protein CASTRGQGYTF.

This chain links TRBV11-2 with TRBJ2-1; D gene ambiguous. This CDR3 spans 15 amino acids. Germline-derived CDR1 and CDR2 are SGHAT and FQNNGV. Trimming removed 0 bases from V and 2 bases from J, with 8 bases in between. The CDR3 DNA reads as TGTGCCAGCAGCTTAGATAAAAATCCCTACAATGAGCAGTTCTTC. Its protein product is CASSLDKNPYNEQFF.

The V call is TRBV6-6, the J call TRBJ1-4; 9 bases fit TRBD1. The CDR3 runs 14 residues. Germline V gene sequence: CDR1 MNHNY, CDR2 SVGAGI (reference sequence). V shed 7 bases and J 7 bases; nucleotides not matched to a gene: 7. This chain's CDR3 is CASNTRQGGEKLFF. The DNA of the CDR3 is TGTGCCAGCAACACACGACAGGGGGGTGAAAAACTGTTTTTT.